The 4 T cell receptor beta chains below come from one sample, sequenced in a study of blood T cell repertoires in COVID-19. Clones were sequenced by immunoSEQ multiplex PCR, and TCRdb holds only the in-frame ones, with some missing. The sample has about 95,000 clones, approximately 81% seen once. Sequencing was performed on peripheral blood. The receptor source for this set is an older man with active or convalescent COVID-19.

This chain uses TRBV2 with TRBJ2-7, with 9 nucleotides matching TRBD1. V shed 8 bases and J 0 bases; nucleotides not matched to a gene: 5. Germline CDR1 and CDR2: SNHLY and FYNNEI. This CDR3 is 14 amino acids long. Written as DNA, the CDR3 is TGTGCCAGCGGTGGGGACAGGGACTCCTACGAGCAGTACTTC. Translating it yields CASGGDRDSYEQYF.

The V call is TRBV5-6, the J call TRBJ1-2, with TRBD1 identical over 7 bases. Germline CDR1 SGHDT, CDR2 YYEEEE. Germline trimming cut 4 bases from V and 6 bases from J; bases unmatched to any gene: 6. The CDR3 length is 13 residues. The CDR3 protein is CASSPGTEDGYTF. Written as DNA, the CDR3 is TGTGCCAGCAGCCCCGGGACAGAGGATGGCTACACCTTC. The full variable domain, in which reference TRBV5-6 and TRBJ1-2 provide the parts outside the CDR3, is DAGVTQSPTHLIKTRGQQVTLRCSPKSGHDTVSWYQQALGQGPQFIFQYYEEEERQRGNFPDRFSGHQFPNYSSELNVNALLLGDSALYLCASSPGTEDGYTFGSGTRLTVV.

The rearrangement joins TRBV18 to TRBJ2-2, with D possibly being TRBD2 (5 bases). There are 17 residues in the CDR3. V was clipped by 1 base and J by 5 bases, with 17 bases between them. CDR1 is KGHSH and CDR2 is LQKENI in the germline V gene. The CDR3 DNA sequence: TGTGCCAGCTCACCACGGTATCCACCTCCGGGGACCGGGGAGCTGTTTTTT. Translating gives CASSPRYPPPGTGELFF.

This chain joins TRBV7-2 and TRBJ2-3; D is perhaps TRBD2 (5 bases). Trimming shortened V by 1 base and J by 1 base, and 9 bases separated the two germline ends. Germline V gene sequence: CDR1 SGHTA, CDR2 FQGNSA. The CDR3 extends over 15 amino acids. In DNA form, the CDR3 reads TGTGCCAGCAGCTTAGACGGGGTTCGCACAGATACGCAGTATTTT. This encodes CASSLDGVRTDTQYF.